A selection of T cell receptor beta chains follows, all from one sample in a study of early stage breast cancer tumors. Sequencing used immunoSEQ multiplex PCR; TCRdb keeps in-frame clones, though not all of them. The repertoire holds some 72,000 clones, with roughly three quarters as singletons. The material sequenced was blood. The receptor source for this set is a person in their sixties with breast cancer. CDR3s include the opening cysteine and the closing phenylalanine or tryptophan. Each record gives: D gene, clone size, J gene, V gene, CDR3 protein, CDR3 DNA. D genes are given only for firm matches. Clone size appears in some rows only: once, few, many, or a class for an expanded clone.

>.|.|TRBJ1-1|TRBV4-1
CASSQEWGSLNTEAFF
TGCGCCAGCAGCCAAGAGTGGGGCAGTTTGAACACTGAAGCTTTCTTT
>.|.|TRBJ1-4|TRBV18
CASSPTVEGAGEKLFF
TGTGCCAGCTCACCAACCGTCGAAGGGGCGGGAGAAAAACTGTTTTTT
>.|.|TRBJ1-1|TRBV7-9
CASSFLNTEAFF
TGTGCCAGCAGTTTTCTCAACACTGAAGCTTTCTTT
>TRBD1|.|TRBJ2-1|TRBV30
CAWTPQGAWDEQFF
TGTGCCTGGACCCCCCAGGGGGCTTGGGATGAGCAGTTCTTC
>.|.|TRBJ2-5|TRBV27
CASSSRSGGTYQETQYF
TGTGCCAGCAGTTCAAGATCAGGGGGGACCTACCAAGAGACCCAGTACTTC
>.|.|TRBJ1-3|TRBV5-6
CASSPPTGRSGNTIYF
TGTGCCAGCAGCCCGCCCACAGGCCGCTCTGGAAACACCATATATTTT
>.|once|TRBJ2-1|TRBV6-5
CASTKVGYEQFF
TGTGCCAGCACTAAGGTGGGGTATGAGCAGTTCTTC
>.|.|TRBJ2-7|TRBV10-1
CASSESGSSAYEQYF
TGCGCCAGCAGTGAGTCTGGGTCATCCGCCTACGAGCAGTACTTC
>TRBD1|.|TRBJ1-3|TRBV13
CASSWTGENTIYF
TGTGCCAGCAGCTGGACAGGGGAGAACACCATATATTTT
>TRBD2|.|TRBJ2-1|TRBV11-3
CASSPRTSGGAIVEQFF
TGTGCCAGCAGCCCGAGGACTAGCGGGGGGGCCATTGTTGAGCAGTTCTTC
>TRBD1|.|TRBJ1-4|TRBV28
CASSTTRGGGREKLFF
TGTGCCAGCAGTACAACCCGGGGAGGGGGCAGGGAAAAACTGTTTTTT
>TRBD1|.|TRBJ2-7|TRBV9
CASSVGGQGAYEQYF
TGTGCCAGCAGCGTAGGGGGACAGGGGGCCTACGAGCAGTACTTC
>TRBD2|.|TRBJ2-7|TRBV5-4
CASSLGLAGVYEQYF
TGTGCCAGCAGCCTGGGACTAGCGGGTGTCTACGAGCAGTACTTC